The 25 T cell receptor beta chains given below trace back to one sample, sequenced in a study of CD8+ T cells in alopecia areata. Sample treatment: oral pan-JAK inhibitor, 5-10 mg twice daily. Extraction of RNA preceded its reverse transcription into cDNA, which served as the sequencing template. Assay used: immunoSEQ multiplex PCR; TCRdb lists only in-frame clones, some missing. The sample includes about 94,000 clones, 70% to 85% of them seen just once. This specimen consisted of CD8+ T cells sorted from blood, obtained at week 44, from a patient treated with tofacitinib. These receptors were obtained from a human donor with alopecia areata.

In nucleotides, the CDR3 is TGCGCCAGCAGCCAAGAAAGGACAGGGGGACGTGGCTACACCTTC. Its protein product is CASSQERTGGRGYTF. The V call is TRBV4-3, the J call TRBJ1-2, with 10 nucleotides matching TRBD1. The CDR3 sequence is 15 residues long. The V and J ends lost 0 bases and 7 bases, in that order; junction bases with no gene match: 5. CDR1 is LGHNA, CDR2 YSLEER, per germline.

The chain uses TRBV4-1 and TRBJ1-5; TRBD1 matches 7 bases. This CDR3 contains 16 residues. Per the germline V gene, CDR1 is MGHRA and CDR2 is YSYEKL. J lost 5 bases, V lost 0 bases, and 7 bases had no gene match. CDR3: CASSQDIDRADQPQHF. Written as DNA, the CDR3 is TGCGCCAGCAGCCAAGATATCGACAGGGCCGATCAGCCCCAGCATTTT.

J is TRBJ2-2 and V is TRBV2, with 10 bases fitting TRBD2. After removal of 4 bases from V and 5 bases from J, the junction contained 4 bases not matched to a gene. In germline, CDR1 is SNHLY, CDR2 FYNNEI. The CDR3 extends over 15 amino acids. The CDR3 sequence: CASSGTSGGTGELFF. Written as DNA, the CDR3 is TGTGCCAGCAGTGGGACTAGCGGTGGTACCGGGGAGCTGTTTTTT.

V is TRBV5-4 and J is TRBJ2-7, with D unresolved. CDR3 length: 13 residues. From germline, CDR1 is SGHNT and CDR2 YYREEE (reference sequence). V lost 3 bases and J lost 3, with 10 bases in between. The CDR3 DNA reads TGTGCCAGCAGCTCCGACGCGAGCTACGAGCAGTACTTC. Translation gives CASSSDASYEQYF.

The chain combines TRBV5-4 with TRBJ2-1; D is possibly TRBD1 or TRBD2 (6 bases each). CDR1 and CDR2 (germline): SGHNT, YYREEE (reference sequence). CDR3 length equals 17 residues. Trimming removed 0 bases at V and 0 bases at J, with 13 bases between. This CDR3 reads CASSLVGGPISYNEQFF. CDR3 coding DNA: TGTGCCAGCAGCTTGGTAGGGGGGCCCATCTCCTACAATGAGCAGTTCTTC.

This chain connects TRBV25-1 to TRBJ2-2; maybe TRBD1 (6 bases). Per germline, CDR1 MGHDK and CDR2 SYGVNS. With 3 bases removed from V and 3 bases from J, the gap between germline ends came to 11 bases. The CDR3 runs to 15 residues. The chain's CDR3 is CASSDLRGDTGELFF. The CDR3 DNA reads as TGTGCCAGCAGTGATCTCAGGGGTGACACCGGGGAGCTGTTTTTT. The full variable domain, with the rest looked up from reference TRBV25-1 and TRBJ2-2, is EADIYQTPRYLVIGTGKKITLECSQTMGHDKMYWYQQDPGMELHLIHYSYGVNSTEKGDLSSESTVSRIRTEHFPLTLESARPSHTSQYLCASSDLRGDTGELFFGEGSRLTVL.

CDR3 loop: CASSPTSFSGGELFF. The CDR3, as DNA: TGCGCCAGCAGCCCGACTAGTTTCTCCGGCGGGGAGCTGTTTTTT. J is TRBJ2-2 and V is TRBV4-3; D possibly corresponds to TRBD2 (6 bases). The CDR3 runs to 15 residues. Trimming took 4 bases from V and 7 from J, leaving 16 bases between them. CDR1 is LGHNA and CDR2 is YSLEER in the germline V gene.

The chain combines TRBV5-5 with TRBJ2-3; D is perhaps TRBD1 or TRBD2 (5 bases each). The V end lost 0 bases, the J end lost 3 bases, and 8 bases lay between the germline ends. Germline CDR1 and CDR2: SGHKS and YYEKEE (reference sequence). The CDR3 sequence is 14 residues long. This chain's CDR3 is CASSLGWGTDTQYF. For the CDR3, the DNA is TGTGCCAGCAGCTTGGGGTGGGGGACAGATACGCAGTATTTT. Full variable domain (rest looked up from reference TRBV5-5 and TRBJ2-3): DAGVTQSPTHLIKTRGQQVTLRCSPISGHKSVSWYQQVLGQGPQFIFQYYEKEERGRGNFPDRFSARQFPNYSSELNVNALLLGDSALYLCASSLGWGTDTQYFGPGTRLTVL.

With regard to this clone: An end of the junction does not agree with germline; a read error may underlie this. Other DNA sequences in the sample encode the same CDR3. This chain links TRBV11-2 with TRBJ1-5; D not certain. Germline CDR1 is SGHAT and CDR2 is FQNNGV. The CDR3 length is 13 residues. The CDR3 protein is CASSLAVNQPQHF. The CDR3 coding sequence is TGTGCCAGCAGCTTAGCCGTTAATCAGCCCCAGCACTTT.

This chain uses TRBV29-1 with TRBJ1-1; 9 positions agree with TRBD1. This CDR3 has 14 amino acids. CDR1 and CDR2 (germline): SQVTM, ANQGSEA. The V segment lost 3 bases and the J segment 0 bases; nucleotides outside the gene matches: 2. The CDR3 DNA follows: TGCAGCGTTGAGGACAGGGGCGTGAACACTGAAGCTTTCTTT. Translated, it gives CSVEDRGVNTEAFF.

The CDR3 reads CASSGIGTGGVEQYF. The CDR3 DNA reads TGTGCCAGCAGTGGAATAGGGACAGGGGGCGTCGAGCAGTACTTC. The V call is TRBV2, the J call TRBJ2-7; 12 bases agree with TRBD1. This CDR3 has 15 residues. CDR1 and CDR2 from the germline V gene are SNHLY and FYNNEI. The junction had 7 bases not matched to a gene; V was cut back by 4 bases and J by 6 bases.

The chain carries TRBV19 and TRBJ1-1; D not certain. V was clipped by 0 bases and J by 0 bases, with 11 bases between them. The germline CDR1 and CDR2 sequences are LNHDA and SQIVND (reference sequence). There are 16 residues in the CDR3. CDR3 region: CASSIDLEIMNTEAFF. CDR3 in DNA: TGTGCCAGTAGTATAGATCTCGAGATCATGAACACTGAAGCTTTCTTT.

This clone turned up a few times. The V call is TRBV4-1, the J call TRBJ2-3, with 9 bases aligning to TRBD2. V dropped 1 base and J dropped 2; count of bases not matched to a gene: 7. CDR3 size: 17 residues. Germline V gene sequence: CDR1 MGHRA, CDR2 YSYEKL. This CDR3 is CASSQGPTSGYTDTQYF. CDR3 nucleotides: TGCGCCAGCAGCCAAGGGCCTACTAGCGGGTACACAGATACGCAGTATTTT.

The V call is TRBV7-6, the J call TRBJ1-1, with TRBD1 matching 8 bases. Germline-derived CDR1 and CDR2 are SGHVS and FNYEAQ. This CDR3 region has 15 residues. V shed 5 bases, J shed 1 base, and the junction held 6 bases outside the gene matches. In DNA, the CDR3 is TGTGCCAGCAGCCCTGAGACAGGGGCGAACACTGAAGCTTTCTTT. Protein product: CASSPETGANTEAFF.

Here the CDR3 DNA reads TGTGCCTCCATGGGGGGGGATAGCTCTGGGGCCAACGTCCTGACTTTC. It encodes CASMGGDSSGANVLTF. The V and J genes are TRBV30 and TRBJ2-6; TRBD2 aligns across 7 bases. CDR3 length: 16 amino acids. CDR1 and CDR2 from the germline V gene are GTSNPN and SVGIG (reference sequence). The V segment lost 7 bases and the J segment 0 bases; nucleotides outside the gene matches: 9.

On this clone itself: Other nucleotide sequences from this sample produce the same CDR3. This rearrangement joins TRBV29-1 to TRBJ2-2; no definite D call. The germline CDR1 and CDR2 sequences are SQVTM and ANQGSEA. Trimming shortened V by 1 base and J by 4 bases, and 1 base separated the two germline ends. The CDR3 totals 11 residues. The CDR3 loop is CSVEGTGELFF. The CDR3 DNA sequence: TGCAGCGTTGAAGGCACCGGGGAGCTGTTTTTT.

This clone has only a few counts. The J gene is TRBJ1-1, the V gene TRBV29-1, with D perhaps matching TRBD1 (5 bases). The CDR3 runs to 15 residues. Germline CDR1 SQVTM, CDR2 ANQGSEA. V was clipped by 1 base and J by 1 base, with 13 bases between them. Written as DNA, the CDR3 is TGCAGCGTTGAAGGGGCGTCGGGGGAGAACACTGAAGCTTTCTTT. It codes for CSVEGASGENTEAFF.

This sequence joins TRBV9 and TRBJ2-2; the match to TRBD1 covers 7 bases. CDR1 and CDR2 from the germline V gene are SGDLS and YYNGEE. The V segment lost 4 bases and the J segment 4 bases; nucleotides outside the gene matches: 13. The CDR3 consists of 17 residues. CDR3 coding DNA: TGTGCCAGCAGCACGAAACCGGACGGGACAGCCACCGGGGAGCTGTTTTTT. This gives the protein CASSTKPDGTATGELFF.

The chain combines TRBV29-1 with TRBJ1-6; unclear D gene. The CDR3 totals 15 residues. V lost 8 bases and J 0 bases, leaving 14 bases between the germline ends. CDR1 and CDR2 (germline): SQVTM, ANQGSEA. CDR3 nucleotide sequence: TGCAGCCCCTCAAGACCCAGCTCCTATAATTCACCCCTCCACTTT. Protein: CSPSRPSSYNSPLHF.

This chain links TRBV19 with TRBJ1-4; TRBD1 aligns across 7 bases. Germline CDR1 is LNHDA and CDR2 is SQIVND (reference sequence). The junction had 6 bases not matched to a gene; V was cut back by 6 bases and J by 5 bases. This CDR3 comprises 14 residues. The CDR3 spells CASSSTGRNEKLFF. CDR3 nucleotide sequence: TGTGCCAGTAGCTCGACAGGGAGAAATGAAAAACTGTTTTTT.

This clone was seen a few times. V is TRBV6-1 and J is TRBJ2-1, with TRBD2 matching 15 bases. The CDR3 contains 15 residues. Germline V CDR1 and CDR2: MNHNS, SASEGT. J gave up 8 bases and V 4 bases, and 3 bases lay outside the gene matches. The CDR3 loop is CASSVGLAGGDEQFF. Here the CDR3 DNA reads TGTGCCAGCAGTGTGGGACTAGCGGGGGGAGATGAGCAGTTCTTC.

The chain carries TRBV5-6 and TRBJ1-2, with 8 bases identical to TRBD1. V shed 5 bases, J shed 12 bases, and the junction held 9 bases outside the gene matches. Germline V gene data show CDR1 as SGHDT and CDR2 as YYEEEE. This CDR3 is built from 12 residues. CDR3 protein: CASSHQQGVHTF. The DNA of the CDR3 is TGTGCCAGCAGTCATCAACAGGGGGTCCACACCTTC. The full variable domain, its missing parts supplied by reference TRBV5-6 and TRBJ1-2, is DAGVTQSPTHLIKTRGQQVTLRCSPKSGHDTVSWYQQALGQGPQFIFQYYEEEERQRGNFPDRFSGHQFPNYSSELNVNALLLGDSALYLCASSHQQGVHTFGSGTRLTVV.

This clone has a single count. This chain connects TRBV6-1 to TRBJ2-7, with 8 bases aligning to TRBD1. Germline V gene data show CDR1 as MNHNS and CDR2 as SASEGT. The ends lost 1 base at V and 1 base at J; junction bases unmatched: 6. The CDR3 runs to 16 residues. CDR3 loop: CASSEGTGIKSYEQYF. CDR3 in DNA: TGTGCCAGCAGTGAAGGGACAGGGATTAAGTCCTACGAGCAGTACTTC.

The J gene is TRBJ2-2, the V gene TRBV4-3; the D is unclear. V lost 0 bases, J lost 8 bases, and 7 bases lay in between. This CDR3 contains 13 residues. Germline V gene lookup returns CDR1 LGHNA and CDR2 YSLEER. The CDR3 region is CASSQDGVGELFF. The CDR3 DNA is TGCGCCAGCAGCCAAGATGGTGTGGGGGAGCTGTTTTTT.

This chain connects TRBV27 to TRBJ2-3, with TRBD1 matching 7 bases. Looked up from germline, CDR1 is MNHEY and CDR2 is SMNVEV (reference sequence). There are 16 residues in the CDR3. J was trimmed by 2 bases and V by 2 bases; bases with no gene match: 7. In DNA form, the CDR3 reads TGTGCCAGCAGTTTAATCTGGGACAGAAACACAGATACGCAGTATTTT. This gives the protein CASSLIWDRNTDTQYF.